The 3 T cell receptor beta chains below were found in one sample sequenced in a study of OX40 agonist ivuxolimab in advanced cancers. Sequencing was performed with immunoSEQ multiplex PCR; in TCRdb, only in-frame clones are kept and a portion is missing. The sample contains around 63,000 clones, roughly 78% of which appear only once. This specimen consisted of CD4+ or CD8+ T cells sorted from blood, obtained in a trial of the OX40 agonist ivuxolimab. The receptor set was obtained from an adult with an advanced solid tumor such as melanoma, head and neck, liver or kidney cancer.

The chain joins TRBV11-2 to TRBJ2-1; 8 nucleotides line up with TRBD2. The germline gives CDR1 SGHAT, CDR2 FQNNGV. V was pared by 6 bases and J by 1 base, with 11 bases of the junction left unmatched. The CDR3 runs to 17 residues. CDR3 sequence (DNA): TGTGCCAGCAGACCACTGAATATAGCGGGGTCCTACAATGAGCAGTTCTTC. This codes for CASRPLNIAGSYNEQFF.

CDR3 protein: CASSLFLSGGYEQFF. CDR3 bases: TGTGCCAGCAGCTTATTTCTTAGCGGGGGGTATGAGCAGTTCTTC. The rearrangement joins TRBV7-3 to TRBJ2-1, with 10 nucleotides matching TRBD2. This CDR3 region has 15 residues. The V gene end was trimmed by 2 bases and the J gene end by 8 bases; junction bases not matched to a gene: 6. The germline V gene has CDR1 SGHTA and CDR2 FQGTGA.

The chain recombines TRBV29-1 with TRBJ2-5, with 10 bases identical to TRBD2. In germline, CDR1 is SQVTM, CDR2 ANQGSEA. V trimming: 0 bases; J trimming: 5 bases; junction bases outside the gene matches: 6. The CDR3 has 15 residues. This CDR3 reads CSVEESGGAGETQYF. The CDR3 nucleotides read TGCAGCGTTGAAGAAAGCGGGGGGGCAGGCGAGACCCAGTACTTC.